This TCR beta chain stems from a study of blood T cell repertoires in COVID-19. Study as a whole: Samples representing acute and convalescent COVID-19 were sourced from the United States, Italy and Spain. From T cells, B-cell-depleted T cells, or PBMCs came the material, which was cDNA or gDNA.

Using immunoSEQ multiplex PCR, the repertoire was profiled, and TCRdb retains in-frame clones only, with some absent. Among fewer than 300,000 clones listed, roughly 86% were seen once. A few counts support this clone. The CDR3 spans 15 residues. The junction had 6 bases not matched to a gene; V was cut back by 7 bases and J by 2 bases. Germline V gives CDR1 MNHNY, CDR2 SVGAGI (reference sequence). The chain recombines TRBV6-6 with TRBJ1-1; 11 nucleotides line up with TRBD1. The sample comprised peripheral blood. This TCR came from a woman aged 50 to 60 with acute or convalescent COVID-19. The CDR3 nucleotides are TGTGCCAGCACTCGGACAGGGGGCTTTAACACTGAAGCTTTCTTT. Its protein is CASTRTGGFNTEAFF.